Reported below is one TCR beta chain. Though probably carrying unrecorded immune exposures, donors were nominally healthy at sampling. Whether this donor was CMV seropositive was not recorded. This sample stems from a study of cytomegalovirus exposure and HLA in healthy donors. About the research overall: Clustering assigned about four fifths of the roughly 380 genotyped donors to the Caucasian-associated ancestry cluster.

PCR amplification relied on 60 Vbeta primers (plus 13 Jbeta primers). The assay was immunoSEQ multiplex PCR, and TCRdb's table has in-frame clones only and misses some. The sample lists about 70,000 clones, roughly 81% occurring once. Sequencing was done on a sample of PBMCs. This TCR derives from a human donor in good health.

CDR3 DNA sequence: TGTGCCAGCAGCCCCGGGGGACAGGGAGGCGGGGAGCTGTTTTTT. It specifies CASSPGGQGGGELFF. The genes are TRBV5-6 and TRBJ2-2, with 9 positions matching TRBD1. This CDR3 has 15 residues. Germline CDR1 reads SGHDT; CDR2 reads YYEEEE. Losses at the gene ends were 4 bases for V and 7 bases for J; bases not matched to a gene: 8.